The 8 T cell receptor beta chains given below trace back to one sample, sequenced in a study of shared clonotypes between healthy human individuals (dated by TCRdb to the early 2020s). Library prep was done by the immunoSEQ multiplex PCR assay. TCRdb limited this immuneACCESS table to in-frame rearrangements with V and J called. A share of clones is missing; checked studies link under half to unresolved V genes, and the rest is unexplained. This sample holds about 980,000 clones; approximately 76% were observed only once. Of the sample, approximately 1.5% falls within the top ten clones. Input material: memory CD4+ T cells sorted from blood. The label giving this sample's cell subset or site can be read as: CD45RA-negative fraction. These receptors were taken from a man younger than 35 in good health.

This sequence joins TRBV6-5 and TRBJ1-2; maybe TRBD1 (6 bases). Germline CDR1 reads MNHEY; CDR2 reads SVGAGI. The CDR3 sequence is 14 residues long. V gave up 2 bases and J gave up 5 bases, with 12 bases separating them. CDR3 in DNA: TGTGCCAGCAGTTACAGGGGGGGAGTGTATGGCTACACCTTC. As protein: CASSYRGGVYGYTF.

The rearrangement uses TRBV6-5 and TRBJ2-3; 7 bases align to TRBD1. The germline CDR1 and CDR2 sequences are MNHEY and SVGAGI. The trim removed 6 bases at V and 4 bases at J, leaving 7 bases unmatched. The CDR3 runs 14 residues. CDR3 sequence (DNA): TGTGCCAGCAGAATCATACAGGGGTCAGATACGCAGTATTTT. Its translation: CASRIIQGSDTQYF.

The gene calls are TRBV6-4 and TRBJ2-3; D may be TRBD1 (6 bases). Per germline, CDR1 MRHNA and CDR2 SNTAGT. This CDR3 has 15 residues. The V end lost 1 base, the J end lost 4 bases, and 12 bases lay between the germline ends. CDR3 region: CASSDFSGGPDTQYF. The CDR3 bases are TGTGCCAGCAGTGACTTCAGTGGGGGCCCAGATACGCAGTATTTT.

This rearrangement joins TRBV27 to TRBJ1-5; D is possibly TRBD1 (6 bases). Germline V CDR1 and CDR2: MNHEY, SMNVEV (reference sequence). The CDR3 is 18 residues long. The V and J ends lost 6 bases and 0 bases respectively, with 21 bases between them. The CDR3 is CASRKVGPTGDSNQPQHF. As DNA, the CDR3 is TGTGCCAGCAGAAAGGTAGGCCCGACAGGAGATAGCAATCAGCCCCAGCATTTT.

The chain carries TRBV7-6 and TRBJ2-7; no definite D call. Germline V gene data show CDR1 as SGHVS and CDR2 as FNYEAQ. V was trimmed by 4 bases and J by 3 bases, leaving 7 bases between them. The CDR3 is 12 amino acids. The CDR3 DNA sequence: TGTGCCAGCAGCTCCTGGAGCTACGAGCAGTACTTC. Amino acids: CASSSWSYEQYF.

The V gene is TRBV10-3, the J gene TRBJ2-3; D unclear. The V gene's germline CDR1 is ENHRY and CDR2 SYGVKD. V was cut by 9 bases and J by 3 bases, with 13 bases left in between. The CDR3 sequence is 13 residues long. The CDR3 is CAISVGVTDTQYF. CDR3 bases: TGTGCCATAAGCGTGGGTGTAACAGATACGCAGTATTTT.

The chain combines TRBV27 with TRBJ1-2; D is unclear. The CDR3 sequence is 17 residues long. V shed 5 bases and J shed 1 base, with 20 bases lying between them. CDR1 and CDR2 (germline): MNHEY, SMNVEV (reference sequence). CDR3 nucleotides: TGTGCCAGCAGTCCCCAGAATCGGGCCAGCAATAACTATGGCTACACCTTC. It is translated as CASSPQNRASNNYGYTF.

The rearrangement links TRBV19 to TRBJ1-1; D might be TRBD1 (6 bases). The CDR3 extends over 15 amino acids. Deletions cut 5 bases from V and 4 bases from J, with 17 bases between. In germline, CDR1 is LNHDA, CDR2 SQIVND (reference sequence). CDR3 DNA sequence: TGTGCCAGTAGTTCTCACTCAACAGGGCTCACTGAAGCTTTCTTT. This sequence encodes CASSSHSTGLTEAFF.